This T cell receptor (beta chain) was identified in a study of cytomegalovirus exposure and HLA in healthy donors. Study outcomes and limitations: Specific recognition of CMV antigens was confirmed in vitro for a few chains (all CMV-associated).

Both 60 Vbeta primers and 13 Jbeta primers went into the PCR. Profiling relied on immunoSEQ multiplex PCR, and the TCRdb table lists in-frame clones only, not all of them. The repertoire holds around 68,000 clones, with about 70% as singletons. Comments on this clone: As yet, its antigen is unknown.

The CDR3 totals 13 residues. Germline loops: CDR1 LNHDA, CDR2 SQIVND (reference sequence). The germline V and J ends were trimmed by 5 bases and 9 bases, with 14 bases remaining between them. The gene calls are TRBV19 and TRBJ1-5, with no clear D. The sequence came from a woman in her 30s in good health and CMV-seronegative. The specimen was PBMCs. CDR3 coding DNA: TGTGCCAGTAGTTTTCAGACCGAGGGGCCCCAGCATTTT. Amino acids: CASSFQTEGPQHF.